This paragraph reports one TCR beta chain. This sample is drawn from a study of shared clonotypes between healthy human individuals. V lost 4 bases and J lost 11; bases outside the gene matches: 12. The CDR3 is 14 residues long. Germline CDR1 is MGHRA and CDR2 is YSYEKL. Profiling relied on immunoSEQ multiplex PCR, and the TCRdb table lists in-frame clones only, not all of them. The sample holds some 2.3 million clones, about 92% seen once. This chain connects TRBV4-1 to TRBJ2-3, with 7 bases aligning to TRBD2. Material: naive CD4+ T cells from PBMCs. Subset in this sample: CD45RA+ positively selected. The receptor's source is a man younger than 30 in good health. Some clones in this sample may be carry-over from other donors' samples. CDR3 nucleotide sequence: TGCGCCAGCAGCCTCCCCGCCGGAGCGGGACGGCAGTATTTT. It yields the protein CASSLPAGAGRQYF.